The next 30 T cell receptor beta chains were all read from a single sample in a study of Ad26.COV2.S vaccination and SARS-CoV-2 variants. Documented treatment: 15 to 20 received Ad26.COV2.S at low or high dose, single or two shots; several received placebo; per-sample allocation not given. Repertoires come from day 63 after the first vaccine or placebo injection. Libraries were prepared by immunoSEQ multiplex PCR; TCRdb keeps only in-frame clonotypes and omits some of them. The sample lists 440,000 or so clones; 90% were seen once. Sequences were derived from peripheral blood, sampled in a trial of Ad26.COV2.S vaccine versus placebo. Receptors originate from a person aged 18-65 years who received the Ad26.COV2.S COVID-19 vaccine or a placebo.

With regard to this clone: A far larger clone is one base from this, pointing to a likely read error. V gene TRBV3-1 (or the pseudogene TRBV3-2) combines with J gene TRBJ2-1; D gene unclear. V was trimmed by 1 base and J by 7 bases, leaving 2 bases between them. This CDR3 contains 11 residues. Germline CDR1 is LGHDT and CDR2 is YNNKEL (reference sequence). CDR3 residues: CASSQGNEQFF. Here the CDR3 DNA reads TGTGCCAGCAGCCAAGGGAATGAGCAGTTCTTC.

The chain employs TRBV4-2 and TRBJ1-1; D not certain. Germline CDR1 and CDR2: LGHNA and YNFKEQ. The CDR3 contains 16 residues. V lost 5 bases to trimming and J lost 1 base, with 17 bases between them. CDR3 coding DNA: TGTGCCAGCAGCTATCCCCGTGGGTCAGGGAACACTGAAGCTTTCTTT. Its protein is CASSYPRGSGNTEAFF.

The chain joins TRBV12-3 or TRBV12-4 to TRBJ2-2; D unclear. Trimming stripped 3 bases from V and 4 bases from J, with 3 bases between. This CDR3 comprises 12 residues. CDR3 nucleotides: TGTGCCAGCAGTTTGGCCACCGGGGAGCTGTTTTTT. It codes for CASSLATGELFF.

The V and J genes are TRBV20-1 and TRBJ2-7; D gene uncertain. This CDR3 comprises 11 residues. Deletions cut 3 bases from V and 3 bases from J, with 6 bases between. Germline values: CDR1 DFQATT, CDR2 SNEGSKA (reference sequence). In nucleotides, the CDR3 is TGCAGTGCTAGTGACTTCTACGAGCAGTACTTC. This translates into CSASDFYEQYF.

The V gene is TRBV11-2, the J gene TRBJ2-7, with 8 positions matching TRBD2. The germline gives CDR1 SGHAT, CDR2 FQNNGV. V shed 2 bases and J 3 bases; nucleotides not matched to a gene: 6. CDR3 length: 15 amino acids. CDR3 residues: CASSLLREVDYEQYF. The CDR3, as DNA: TGTGCCAGCAGCTTACTGCGGGAGGTCGACTACGAGCAGTACTTC.

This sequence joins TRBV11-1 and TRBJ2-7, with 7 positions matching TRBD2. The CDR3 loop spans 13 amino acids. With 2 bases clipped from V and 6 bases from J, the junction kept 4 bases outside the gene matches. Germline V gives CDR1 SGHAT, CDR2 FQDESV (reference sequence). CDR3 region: CASSLLGGSEQYF. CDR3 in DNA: TGTGCCAGCAGCTTATTGGGAGGGAGCGAGCAGTACTTC.

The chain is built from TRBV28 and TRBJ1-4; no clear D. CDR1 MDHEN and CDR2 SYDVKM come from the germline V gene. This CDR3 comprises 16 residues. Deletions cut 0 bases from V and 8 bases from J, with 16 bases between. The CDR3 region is CASSLWLDSVEEKLFF. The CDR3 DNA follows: TGTGCCAGCAGTTTATGGTTGGACTCTGTGGAGGAAAAACTGTTTTTT.

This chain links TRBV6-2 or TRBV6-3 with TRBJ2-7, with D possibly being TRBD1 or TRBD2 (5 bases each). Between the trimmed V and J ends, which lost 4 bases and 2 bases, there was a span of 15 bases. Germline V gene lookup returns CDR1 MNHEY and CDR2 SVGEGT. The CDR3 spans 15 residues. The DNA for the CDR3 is TGTGCCAGCAGTTTAGCCGGGACGGGGACCTACGAGCAGTACTTC. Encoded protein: CASSLAGTGTYEQYF.

Here the CDR3 DNA reads TGTGCCAGTACCGCCCGGACAGCTGCCGGGGAGCTGTTTTTT. This encodes CASTARTAAGELFF. This chain joins TRBV19 and TRBJ2-2, with D possibly matching TRBD1 (6 bases). Trimming took off 7 bases at V and 6 bases at J, with 15 bases between the two ends. Germline CDR1 is LNHDA and CDR2 is SQIVND (reference sequence). This CDR3 is 14 amino acids long.

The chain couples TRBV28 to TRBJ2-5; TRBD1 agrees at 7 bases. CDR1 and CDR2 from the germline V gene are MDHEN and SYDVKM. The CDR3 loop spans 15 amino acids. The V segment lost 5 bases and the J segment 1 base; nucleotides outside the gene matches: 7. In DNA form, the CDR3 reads TGTGCCAGCAGTATAGGGACAGCCCTCCAAGAGACCCAGTACTTC. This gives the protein CASSIGTALQETQYF.

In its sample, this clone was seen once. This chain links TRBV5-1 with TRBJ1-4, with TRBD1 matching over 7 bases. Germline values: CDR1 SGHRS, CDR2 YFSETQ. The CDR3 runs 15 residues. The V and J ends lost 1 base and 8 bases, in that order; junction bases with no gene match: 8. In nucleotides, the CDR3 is TGCGCCAGCAGCTTGAAGACAGGGTATTTGGAAAAACTGTTTTTT. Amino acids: CASSLKTGYLEKLFF.

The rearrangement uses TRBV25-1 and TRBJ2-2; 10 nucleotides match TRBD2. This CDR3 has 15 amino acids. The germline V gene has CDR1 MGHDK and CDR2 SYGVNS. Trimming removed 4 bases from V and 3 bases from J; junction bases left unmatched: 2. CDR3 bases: TGTGCCAGCAGTGGGACTAGCGGTTACACCGGGGAGCTGTTTTTT. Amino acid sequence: CASSGTSGYTGELFF.

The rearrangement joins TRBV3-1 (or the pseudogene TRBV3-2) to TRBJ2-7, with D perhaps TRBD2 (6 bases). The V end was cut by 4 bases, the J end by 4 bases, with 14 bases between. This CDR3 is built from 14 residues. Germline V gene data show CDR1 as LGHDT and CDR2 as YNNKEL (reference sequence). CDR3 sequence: CASSLAEKWYEQYF. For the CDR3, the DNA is TGTGCCAGCAGCCTAGCGGAGAAGTGGTACGAGCAGTACTTC.

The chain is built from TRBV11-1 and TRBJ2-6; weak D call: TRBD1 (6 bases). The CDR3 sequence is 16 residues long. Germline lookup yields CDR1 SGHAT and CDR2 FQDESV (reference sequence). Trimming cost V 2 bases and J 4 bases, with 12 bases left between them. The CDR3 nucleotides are TGTGCCAGCAGCTTACTCAGGGGTCTGGGGGCCAACGTCCTGACTTTC. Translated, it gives CASSLLRGLGANVLTF.

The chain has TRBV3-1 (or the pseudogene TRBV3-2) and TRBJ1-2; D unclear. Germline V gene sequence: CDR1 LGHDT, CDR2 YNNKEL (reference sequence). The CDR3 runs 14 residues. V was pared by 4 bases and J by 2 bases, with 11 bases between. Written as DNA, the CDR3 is TGTGCCAGCAGCCCGGTGCGGAGAAACTATGGCTACACCTTC. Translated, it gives CASSPVRRNYGYTF.

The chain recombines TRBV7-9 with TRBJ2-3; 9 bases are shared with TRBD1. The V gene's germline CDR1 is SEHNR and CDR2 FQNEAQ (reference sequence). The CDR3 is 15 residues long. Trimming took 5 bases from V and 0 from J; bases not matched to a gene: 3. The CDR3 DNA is TGTGCCAGCAGCCCCGGACAGGGGAGCACAGATACGCAGTATTTT. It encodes CASSPGQGSTDTQYF. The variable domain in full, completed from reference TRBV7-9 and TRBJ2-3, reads DTGVSQNPRHKITKRGQNVTFRCDPISEHNRLYWYRQTLGQGPEFLTYFQNEAQLEKSRLLSDRFSAERPKGSFSTLEIQRTEQGDSAMYLCASSPGQGSTDTQYFGPGTRLTVL.

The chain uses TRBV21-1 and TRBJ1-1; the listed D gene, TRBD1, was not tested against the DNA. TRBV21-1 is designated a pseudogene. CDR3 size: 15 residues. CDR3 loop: CASSLRTVMNTEAFF. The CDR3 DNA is TGTGCCAGCAGCCTTCGGACAGTAATGAACACTGAAGCTTTCTTT.

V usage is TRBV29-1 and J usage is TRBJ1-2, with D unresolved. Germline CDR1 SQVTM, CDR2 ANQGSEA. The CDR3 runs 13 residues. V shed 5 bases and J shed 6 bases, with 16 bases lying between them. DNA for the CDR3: TGCAGCGTTAAGGGCTCGCTACTGGATGGCTACACCTTC. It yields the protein CSVKGSLLDGYTF.

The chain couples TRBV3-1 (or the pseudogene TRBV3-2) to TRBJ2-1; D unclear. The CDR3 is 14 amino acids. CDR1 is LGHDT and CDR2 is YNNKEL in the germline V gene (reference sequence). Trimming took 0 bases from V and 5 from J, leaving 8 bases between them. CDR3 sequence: CASSQEGRNNEQFF. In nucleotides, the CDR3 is TGTGCCAGCAGCCAAGAGGGTAGGAACAATGAGCAGTTCTTC.

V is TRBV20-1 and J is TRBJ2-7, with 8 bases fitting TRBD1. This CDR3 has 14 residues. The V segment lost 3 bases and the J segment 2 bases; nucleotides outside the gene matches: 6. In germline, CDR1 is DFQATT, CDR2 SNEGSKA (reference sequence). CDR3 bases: TGCAGTGCTAGTTGGGACAGGAACCCCTACGAGCAGTACTTC. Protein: CSASWDRNPYEQYF.

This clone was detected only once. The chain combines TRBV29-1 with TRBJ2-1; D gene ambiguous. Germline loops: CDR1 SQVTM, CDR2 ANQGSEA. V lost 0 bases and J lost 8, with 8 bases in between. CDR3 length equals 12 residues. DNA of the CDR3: TGCAGCGTTGAAGACCTTACGGATGAGCAGTTCTTC. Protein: CSVEDLTDEQFF.

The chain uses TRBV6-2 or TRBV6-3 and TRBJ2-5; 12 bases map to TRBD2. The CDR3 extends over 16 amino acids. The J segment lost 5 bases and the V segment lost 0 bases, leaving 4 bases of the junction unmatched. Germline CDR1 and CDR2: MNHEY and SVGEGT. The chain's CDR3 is CASSYSTSGSTETQYF. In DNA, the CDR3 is TGTGCCAGCAGTTACTCGACTAGCGGGAGCACCGAGACCCAGTACTTC.

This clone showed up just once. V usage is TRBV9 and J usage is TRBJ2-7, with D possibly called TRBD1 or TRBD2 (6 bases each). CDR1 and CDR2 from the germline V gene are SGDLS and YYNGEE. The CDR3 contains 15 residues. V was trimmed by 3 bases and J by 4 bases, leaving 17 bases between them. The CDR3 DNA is TGTGCCAGCAGCGCCGGAATTACGGGGGCTTACGAGCAGTACTTC. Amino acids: CASSAGITGAYEQYF. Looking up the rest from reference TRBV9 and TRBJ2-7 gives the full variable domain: DSGVTQTPKHLITATGQRVTLRCSPRSGDLSVYWYQQSLDQGLQFLIQYYNGEERAKGNILERFSAQQFPDLHSELNLSSLELGDSALYFCASSAGITGAYEQYFGPGTRLTVT.

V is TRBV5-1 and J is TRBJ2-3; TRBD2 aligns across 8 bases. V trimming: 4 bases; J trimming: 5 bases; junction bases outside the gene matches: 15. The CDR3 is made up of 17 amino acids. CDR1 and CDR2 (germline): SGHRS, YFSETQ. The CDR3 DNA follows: TGCGCCAGCAGCCGGGCCCGAGCGGGAGTATCCGGAGATACGCAGTATTTT. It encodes CASSRARAGVSGDTQYF. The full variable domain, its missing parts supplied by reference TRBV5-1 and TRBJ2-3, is KAGVTQTPRYLIKTRGQQVTLSCSPISGHRSVSWYQQTPGQGLQFLFEYFSETQRNKGNFPGRFSGRQFSNSRSEMNVSTLELGDSALYLCASSRARAGVSGDTQYFGPGTRLTVL.

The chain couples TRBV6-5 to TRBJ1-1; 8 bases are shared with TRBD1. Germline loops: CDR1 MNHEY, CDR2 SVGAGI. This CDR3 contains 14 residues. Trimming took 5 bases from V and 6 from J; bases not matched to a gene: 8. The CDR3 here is CASSKDRARPEAFF. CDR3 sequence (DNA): TGTGCCAGCAGTAAGGACAGGGCGAGGCCTGAAGCTTTCTTT.

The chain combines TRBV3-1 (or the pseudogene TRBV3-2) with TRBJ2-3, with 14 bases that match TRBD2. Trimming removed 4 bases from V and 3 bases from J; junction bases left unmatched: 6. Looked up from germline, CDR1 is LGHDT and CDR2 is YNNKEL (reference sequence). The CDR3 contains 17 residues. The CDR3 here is CASSPGTSGSRTDTQYF. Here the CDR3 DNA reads TGTGCCAGCAGCCCCGGGACTAGCGGGAGTAGGACAGATACGCAGTATTTT.

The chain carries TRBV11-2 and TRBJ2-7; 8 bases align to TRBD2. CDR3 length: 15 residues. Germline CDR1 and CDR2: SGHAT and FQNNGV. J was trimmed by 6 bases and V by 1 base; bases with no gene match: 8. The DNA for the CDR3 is TGTGCCAGCAGCTTAGTGACTAGCGCATTATCCGAGCAGTACTTC. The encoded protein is CASSLVTSALSEQYF.

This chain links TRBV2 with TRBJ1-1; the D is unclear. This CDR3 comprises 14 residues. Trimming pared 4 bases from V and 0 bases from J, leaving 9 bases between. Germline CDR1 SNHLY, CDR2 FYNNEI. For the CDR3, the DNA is TGTGCCAGCAGTGTGGTACGGTTGAACACTGAAGCTTTCTTT. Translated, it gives CASSVVRLNTEAFF. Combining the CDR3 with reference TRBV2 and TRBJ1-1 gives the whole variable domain EPEVTQTPSHQVTQMGQEVILRCVPISNHLYFYWYRQILGQKVEFLVSFYNNEISEKSEIFDDQFSVERPDGSNFTLKIRSTKLEDSAMYFCASSVVRLNTEAFFGQGTRLTVV.

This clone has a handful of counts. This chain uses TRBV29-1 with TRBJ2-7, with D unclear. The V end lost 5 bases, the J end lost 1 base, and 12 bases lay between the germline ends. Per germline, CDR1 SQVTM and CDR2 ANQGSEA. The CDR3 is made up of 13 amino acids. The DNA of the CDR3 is TGCAGCGTTCACACCTTGGATTCCTACGAGCAGTACTTC. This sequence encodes CSVHTLDSYEQYF.

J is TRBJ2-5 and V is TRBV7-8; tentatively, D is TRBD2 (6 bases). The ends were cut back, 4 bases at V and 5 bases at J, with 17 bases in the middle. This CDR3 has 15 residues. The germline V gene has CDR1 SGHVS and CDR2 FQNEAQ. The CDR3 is CASSYPEGPMETQYF. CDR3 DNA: TGTGCCAGCAGCTACCCGGAGGGACCGATGGAGACCCAGTACTTC.